These T cell receptor beta chains were read from a single sample in a study of T cell responses to AZD1222 COVID-19 vaccine. Sequencing used immunoSEQ multiplex PCR; TCRdb keeps in-frame clones, though not all of them. There are about 62,000 clones in the sample; roughly 90% occur only once, and around 5% lies in the top ten. Sequencing used peripheral blood, obtained on day 0 of AZD1222 vaccination. Source of these receptors: an adult in good health. CDR3s include the opening cysteine and the closing phenylalanine or tryptophan. A D gene is named only where the DNA matches it firmly. Clone size is not always given. Where it is, it says once, few, many or a class for expanded clones.

J,size,D,V,DNA,CDR3
TRBJ2-7,-,TRBD2,TRBV6-6,TGTGCCAGCAGTTACCCAAGGACTAGCGGGGTTTACGAGCAGTACTTC,CASSYPRTSGVYEQYF
TRBJ2-7,-,TRBD1,TRBV7-9,TGTGCCAGCAGCTTAATTACGGGACAGGCGCACGAGCAGTACTTC,CASSLITGQAHEQYF
TRBJ2-6,-,-,TRBV6-5,TGTGCCAGCAGTAGCCCAGGGGCCGGGGCCAACGTCCTGACTTTC,CASSSPGAGANVLTF
TRBJ1-1,-,-,TRBV30,TGTGCCTGGATTCCAGAGAGGATGAACACTGAAGCTTTCTTT,CAWIPERMNTEAFF
TRBJ2-2,-,-,TRBV6-4,TGTGCCAGCAGTGACCCCCGGGCCCCCATCACGAACACCGGGGAGCTGTTTTTT,CASSDPRAPITNTGELFF
TRBJ1-6,-,-,TRBV7-3,TGTGCCAGCAGCTTAAACAGGAATTCACCCCTCCACTTT,CASSLNRNSPLHF
TRBJ1-2,-,-,TRBV27,TGTGCCAGCAGTTTAAAGCCCACAGGCGTCTATGGCTACACCTTC,CASSLKPTGVYGYTF
TRBJ2-5,-,-,TRBV29-1,TGCAGCGGATCCTTAATTCGCCAAGAGACCCAGTACTTC,CSGSLIRQETQYF
TRBJ2-3,-,-,TRBV5-1,TGCGCCAGCAGCTTCGGACCAATAAGAGCAGATACGCAGTATTTT,CASSFGPIRADTQYF
TRBJ1-5,-,TRBD1,TRBV5-8,TGTGCCAGCGGGGCAGGGGGGAGTCAGCCCCAGCATTTT,CASGAGGSQPQHF
TRBJ2-5,-,TRBD2,TRBV5-6,TGTGCCAGCATGGACGGGCGGGGGGCCCAAGAGACCCAGTACTTC,CASMDGRGAQETQYF
TRBJ2-6,-,-,TRBV5-1,TGCGCCAGCAGCTTCCAACTGTCTGGGGCCAACGTCCTGACTTTC,CASSFQLSGANVLTF
TRBJ2-1,once,TRBD1,TRBV9,TGTGCCAGCAGCGCGACAGGGGGCTCCTACAATGAGCAGTTCTTC,CASSATGGSYNEQFF
TRBJ2-5,-,-,TRBV6-5,TGTGCCAGCAGTTACTCGAATAGCAGGGGCCAAGAGACCCAGTACTTC,CASSYSNSRGQETQYF
TRBJ1-6,-,-,TRBV6-5,TGTGCCAGCACGGGACGAGGTGTTTCACCCCTCCACTTT,CASTGRGVSPLHF
TRBJ2-6,-,-,TRBV6-5,TGTGCCAGCAGGATGGGTAGAACTGGGGCCAACGTCCTGACTTTC,CASRMGRTGANVLTF
TRBJ1-1,-,-,TRBV3-1/TRBV3-2,TGTGCCAGCAGCTCGAGCAGGAACACTGAAGCTTTCTTT,CASSSSRNTEAFF
TRBJ2-6,-,-,TRBV5-1,TGCGCCAGCAGCTTGCAGAGCTCTGGGGCCAACGTCCTGACTTTC,CASSLQSSGANVLTF
TRBJ1-1,-,-,TRBV3-1/TRBV3-2,TGTGCCAGCAGCCAGACCGACCTGAACACTGAAGCTTTCTTT,CASSQTDLNTEAFF
TRBJ1-6,-,-,TRBV27,TGTGCCAGCAGTTTGAGGAGACCCCATTCACCCCTCCACTTT,CASSLRRPHSPLHF
TRBJ1-6,-,-,TRBV5-1,TGCGCCAGCAGCTCTAACCAGGGGCTTGATTCACCCCTCCACTTT,CASSSNQGLDSPLHF
TRBJ1-2,-,-,TRBV20-1,TGCAGTGCTAGTCCTGGCTACACCTTC,CSASPGYTF
TRBJ2-7,few,TRBD1,TRBV7-9,TGTGCCAGCAGCGCCCCGCTGGGACAGGGCAGGGACGAGCAGTACTTC,CASSAPLGQGRDEQYF
TRBJ2-7,-,-,TRBV6-5,TGTGCCAGCACCCGCGAGAAAGACAGCACCTACGAGCAGTACTTC,CASTREKDSTYEQYF
TRBJ1-4,-,-,TRBV5-8,TGTGCCAGCAGCTTGGCCAGGCAGGGAGGAAAACTGTTTTTT,CASSLARQGGKLFF
TRBJ1-2,-,-,TRBV29-1,TGCAGCGTTGAGGCGAGCTTCTATGGCTACACCTTC,CSVEASFYGYTF
TRBJ2-1,-,TRBD1,TRBV10-3,TGTGCCATCAGTGTAAGGGGGCGAGGGGAGCAGTTCTTC,CAISVRGRGEQFF
TRBJ1-4,-,-,TRBV5-1,TGCGCCAGCAGCTTGATATCAACTAATGAAAAACTGTTTTTT,CASSLISTNEKLFF
TRBJ1-1,-,-,TRBV5-1,TGCGCCAGCAGCTTGGCTTCCGGGCCAGGTGGCACTGAAGCTTTCTTT,CASSLASGPGGTEAFF
TRBJ1-2,-,-,TRBV19,TGTGCCAGCGGTGGGCAGGGCTTTAACTATGGCTACACCTTC,CASGGQGFNYGYTF
TRBJ1-2,-,-,TRBV5-5,TGTGCCAGCAGCTCCTCCAGTATAGGGAATTATGGCTACACCTTC,CASSSSSIGNYGYTF
TRBJ1-6,medium-sized,-,TRBV2,TGTGCCAGCAAGGTGGCAGTTAATTCACCCCTCCACTTT,CASKVAVNSPLHF
TRBJ2-7,-,-,TRBV6-5,TGTGCCAGCAGGGGGGGGGCCTCCTACGAGCAGTACTTC,CASRGGASYEQYF
TRBJ1-1,-,-,TRBV18,TGTGCCAGCCGCCGTGATCGGACAGCCACTGAAGCTTTCTTT,CASRRDRTATEAFF
TRBJ1-2,-,TRBD1,TRBV2,TGTGCCAGCAGGGACAGGGCCTCTAGCTATGGCTACACCTTC,CASRDRASSYGYTF
TRBJ1-4,-,-,TRBV9,TGTGCCAGCAGCCTAAGCGGTCAGGATGAAAAACTGTTTTTT,CASSLSGQDEKLFF
TRBJ1-2,few,-,TRBV6-5,TGTGCCAGCAGACAGGGATTCGCCTATGGCTACACCTTC,CASRQGFAYGYTF
TRBJ2-7,-,TRBD2,TRBV6-5,TGTGCCAGCAGCCAGGCGGGGGGAGCCTACGAGCAGTACTTC,CASSQAGGAYEQYF
TRBJ2-7,-,-,TRBV7-8,TGTGCCAGCAGCTTAAACAGGGAAGGTTCCTACGAGCAGTACTTC,CASSLNREGSYEQYF
TRBJ1-2,-,TRBD1,TRBV9,TGTGCCAGCAGCAGGACAGGGGGCCAGGATGGCTACACCTTC,CASSRTGGQDGYTF
TRBJ1-1,once,-,TRBV5-1,TGCGCCAGCAGCCCGCGTTCGGGGGCAGCCGTCACTGAAGCTTTCTTT,CASSPRSGAAVTEAFF
TRBJ1-1,-,-,TRBV2,TGTGCCAGCAGCCTGGACAGTGCGAACACTGAAGCTTTCTTT,CASSLDSANTEAFF
TRBJ2-1,-,-,TRBV30,TGTGCCTGGAGCAAGGGTAGCGCCTCATACAATGAGCAGTTCTTC,CAWSKGSASYNEQFF
TRBJ2-7,-,TRBD1,TRBV7-6,TGTGCCAGCAGCTCCGGGACAGGGGCAAACTACGAGCAGTACTTC,CASSSGTGANYEQYF
TRBJ1-2,-,-,TRBV7-2,TGTGCCAGCAGCTTAGATGCAGGGTTCTATGGCTACACCTTC,CASSLDAGFYGYTF
TRBJ1-1,-,-,TRBV11-1,TGTGCCAGCAGCCCTACAGGCGGGACTGAAGCTTTCTTT,CASSPTGGTEAFF